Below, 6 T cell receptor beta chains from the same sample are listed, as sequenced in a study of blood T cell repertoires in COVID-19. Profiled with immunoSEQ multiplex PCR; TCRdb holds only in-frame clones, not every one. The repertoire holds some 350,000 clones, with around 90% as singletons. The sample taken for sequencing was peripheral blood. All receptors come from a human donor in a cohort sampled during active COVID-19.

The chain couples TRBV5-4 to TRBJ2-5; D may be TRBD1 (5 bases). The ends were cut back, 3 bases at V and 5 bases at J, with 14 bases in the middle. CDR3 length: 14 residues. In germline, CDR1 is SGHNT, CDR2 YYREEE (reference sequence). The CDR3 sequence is CASSSSQGRETQYF. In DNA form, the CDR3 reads TGTGCCAGCAGCTCGAGTCAGGGCCGGGAGACCCAGTACTTC.

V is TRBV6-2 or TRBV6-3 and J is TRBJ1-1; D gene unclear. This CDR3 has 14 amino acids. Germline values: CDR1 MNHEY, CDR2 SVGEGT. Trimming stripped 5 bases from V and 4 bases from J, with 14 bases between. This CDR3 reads CASSPNSVGTEAFF. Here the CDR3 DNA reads TGTGCCAGCAGTCCCAATAGCGTAGGCACTGAAGCTTTCTTT.

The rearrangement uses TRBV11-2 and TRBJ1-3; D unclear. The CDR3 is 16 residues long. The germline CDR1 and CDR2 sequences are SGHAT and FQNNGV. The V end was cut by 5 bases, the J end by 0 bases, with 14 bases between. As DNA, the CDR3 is TGTGCCAGCAGCCCTGGCCAGTGGAGCTCTGGAAACACCATATATTTT. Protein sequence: CASSPGQWSSGNTIYF.

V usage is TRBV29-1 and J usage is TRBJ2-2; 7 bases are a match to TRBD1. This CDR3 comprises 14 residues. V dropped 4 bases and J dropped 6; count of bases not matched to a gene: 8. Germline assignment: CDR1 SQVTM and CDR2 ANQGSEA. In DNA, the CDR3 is TGCAGCGTTGCGGGACAGCTACTGTCCGGGGAGCTGTTTTTT. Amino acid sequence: CSVAGQLLSGELFF.

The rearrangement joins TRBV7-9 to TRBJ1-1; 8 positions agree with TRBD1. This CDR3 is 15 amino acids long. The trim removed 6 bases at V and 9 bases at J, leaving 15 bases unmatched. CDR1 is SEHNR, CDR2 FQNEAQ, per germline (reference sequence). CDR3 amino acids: CASSPLLTGALKAFF. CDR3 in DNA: TGTGCCAGCAGTCCTCTCCTGACAGGGGCACTTAAAGCTTTCTTT.

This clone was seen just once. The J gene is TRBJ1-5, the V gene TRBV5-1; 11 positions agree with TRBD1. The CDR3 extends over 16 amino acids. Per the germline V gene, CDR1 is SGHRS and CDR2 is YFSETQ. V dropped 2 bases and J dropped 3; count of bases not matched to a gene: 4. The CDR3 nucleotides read TGCGCCAGCAGCTTAGGGACAGGGGGTGTCAATCAGCCCCAGCATTTT. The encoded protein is CASSLGTGGVNQPQHF.